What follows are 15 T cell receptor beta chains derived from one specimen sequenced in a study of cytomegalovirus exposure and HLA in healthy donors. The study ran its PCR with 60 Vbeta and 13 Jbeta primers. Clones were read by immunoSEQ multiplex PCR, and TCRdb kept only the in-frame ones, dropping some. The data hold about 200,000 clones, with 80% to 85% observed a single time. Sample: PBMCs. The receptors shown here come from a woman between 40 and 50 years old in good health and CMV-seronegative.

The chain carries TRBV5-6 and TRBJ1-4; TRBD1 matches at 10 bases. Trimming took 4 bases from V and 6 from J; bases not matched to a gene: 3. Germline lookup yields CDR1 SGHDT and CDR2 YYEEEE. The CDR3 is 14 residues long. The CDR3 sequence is CASSMDRGDEKLFF. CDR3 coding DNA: TGTGCCAGCAGCATGGACAGGGGGGATGAAAAACTGTTTTTT.

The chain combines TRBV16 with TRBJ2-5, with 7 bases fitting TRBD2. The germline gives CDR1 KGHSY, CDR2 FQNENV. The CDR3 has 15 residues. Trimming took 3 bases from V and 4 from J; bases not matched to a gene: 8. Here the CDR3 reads CASSQGTTSGETQYF. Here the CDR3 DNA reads TGTGCCAGCAGCCAGGGGACTACCTCGGGAGAGACCCAGTACTTC.

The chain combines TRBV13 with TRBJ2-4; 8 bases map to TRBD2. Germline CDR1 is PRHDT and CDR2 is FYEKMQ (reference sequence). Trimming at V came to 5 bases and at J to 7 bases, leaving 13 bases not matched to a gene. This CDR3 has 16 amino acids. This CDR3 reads CASSERASGSINIQYF. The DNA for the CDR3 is TGTGCCAGCAGCGAACGCGCTAGCGGGTCTATTAACATTCAGTACTTC.

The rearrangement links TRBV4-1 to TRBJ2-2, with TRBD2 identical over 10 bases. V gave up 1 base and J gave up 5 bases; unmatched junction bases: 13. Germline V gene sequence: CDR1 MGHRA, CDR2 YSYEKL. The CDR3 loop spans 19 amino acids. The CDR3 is CASSQGLGTSERRTGELFF. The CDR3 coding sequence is TGCGCCAGCAGCCAAGGACTCGGGACTAGCGAGAGGAGGACCGGGGAGCTGTTTTTT.

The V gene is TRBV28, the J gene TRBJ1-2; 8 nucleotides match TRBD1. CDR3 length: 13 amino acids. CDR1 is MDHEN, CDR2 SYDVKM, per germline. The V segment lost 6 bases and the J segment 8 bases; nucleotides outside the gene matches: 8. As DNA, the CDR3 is TGTGCCAGCAGAACGGGACAGGCTAGGGGCTACACCTTC. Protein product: CASRTGQARGYTF.

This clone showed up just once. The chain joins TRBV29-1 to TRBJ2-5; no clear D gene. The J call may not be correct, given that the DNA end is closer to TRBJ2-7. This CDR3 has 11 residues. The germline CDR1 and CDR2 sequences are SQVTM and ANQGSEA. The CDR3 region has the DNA TGCCTAGGAAACGGTCCGCACGAGCAGTACTTC. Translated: CLGNGPHEQYF.

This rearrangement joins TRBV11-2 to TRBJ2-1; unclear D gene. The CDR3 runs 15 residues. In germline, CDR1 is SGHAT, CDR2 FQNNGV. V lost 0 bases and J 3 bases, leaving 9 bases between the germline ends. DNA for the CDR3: TGTGCCAGCAGCTTAGAGCTGCGTTACTACAATGAGCAGTTCTTC. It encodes CASSLELRYYNEQFF.

The CDR3 spells CASSFKWDRGFATNEKLFF. As DNA, the CDR3 is TGTGCCAGCAGCTTTAAGTGGGACAGGGGTTTTGCAACTAATGAAAAACTGTTTTTT. The chain has TRBV7-9 and TRBJ1-4; 10 bases are shared with TRBD1. V shed 3 bases and J 0 bases; nucleotides not matched to a gene: 10. The V gene's germline CDR1 is SEHNR and CDR2 FQNEAQ (reference sequence). CDR3 size: 19 residues.

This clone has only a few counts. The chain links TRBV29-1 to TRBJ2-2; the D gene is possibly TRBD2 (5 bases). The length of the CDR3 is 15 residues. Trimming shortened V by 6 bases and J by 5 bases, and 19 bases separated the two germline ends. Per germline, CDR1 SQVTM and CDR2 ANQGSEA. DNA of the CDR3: TGCAGCGTCGGGGAGACCCCCCGGCCGACCGGGGAGCTGTTTTTT. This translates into CSVGETPRPTGELFF.

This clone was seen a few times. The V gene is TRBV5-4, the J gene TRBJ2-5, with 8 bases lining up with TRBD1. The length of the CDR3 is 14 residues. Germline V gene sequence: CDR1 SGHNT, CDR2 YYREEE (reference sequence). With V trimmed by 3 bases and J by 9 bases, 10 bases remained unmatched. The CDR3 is CASSSWAGTGAQYF. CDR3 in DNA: TGTGCCAGCAGCTCTTGGGCGGGGACAGGCGCCCAGTACTTC. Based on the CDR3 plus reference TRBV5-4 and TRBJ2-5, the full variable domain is ETGVTQSPTHLIKTRGQQVTLRCSSQSGHNTVSWYQQALGQGPQFIFQYYREEENGRGNFPPRFSGLQFPNYSSELNVNALELDDSALYLCASSSWAGTGAQYFGPGTRLLVL.

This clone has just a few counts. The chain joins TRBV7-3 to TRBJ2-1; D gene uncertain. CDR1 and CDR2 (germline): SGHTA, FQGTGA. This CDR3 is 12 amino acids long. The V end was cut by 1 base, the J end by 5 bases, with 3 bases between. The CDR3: CASSLSNNEQFF. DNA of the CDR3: TGTGCCAGCAGCTTAAGTAACAATGAGCAGTTCTTC.

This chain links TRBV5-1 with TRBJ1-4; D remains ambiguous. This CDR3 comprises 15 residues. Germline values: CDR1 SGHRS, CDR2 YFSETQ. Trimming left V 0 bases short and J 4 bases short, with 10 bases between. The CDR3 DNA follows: TGCGCCAGCAGCTTGGCCCAACAGTTTAATGAAAAACTGTTTTTT. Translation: CASSLAQQFNEKLFF.

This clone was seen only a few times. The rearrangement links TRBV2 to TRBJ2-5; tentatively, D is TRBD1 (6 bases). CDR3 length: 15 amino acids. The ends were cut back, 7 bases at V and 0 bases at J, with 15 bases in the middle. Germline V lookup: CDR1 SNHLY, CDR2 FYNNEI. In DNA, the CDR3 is TGTGCCAGCAAGAAGGACAGTTTGAACCAAGAGACCCAGTACTTC. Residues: CASKKDSLNQETQYF.

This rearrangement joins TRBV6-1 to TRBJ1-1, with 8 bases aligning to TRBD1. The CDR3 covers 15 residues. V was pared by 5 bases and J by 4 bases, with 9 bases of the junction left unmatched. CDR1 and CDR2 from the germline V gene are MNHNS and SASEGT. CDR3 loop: CASSFGTGGRTEAFF. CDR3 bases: TGTGCCAGCAGTTTCGGCACAGGGGGTCGCACTGAAGCTTTCTTT.

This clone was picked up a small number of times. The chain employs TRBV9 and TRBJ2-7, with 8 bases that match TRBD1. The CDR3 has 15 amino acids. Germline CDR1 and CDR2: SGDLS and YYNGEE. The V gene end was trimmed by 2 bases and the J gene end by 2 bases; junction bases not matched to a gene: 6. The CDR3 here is CASSVGSGGTYEQYF. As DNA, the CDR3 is TGTGCCAGCAGCGTCGGATCAGGGGGCACCTACGAGCAGTACTTC.